A selection of T cell receptor beta chains follows, all from one sample in a study of cytomegalovirus exposure and HLA in healthy donors. Some clones are missing from TCRdb's copy, which holds only in-frame ones; the method was immunoSEQ multiplex PCR. The sample shows approximately 170,000 clones, around four fifths of them seen only once. Sequenced sample: PBMCs. The receptors originated from a man between 18 and 29 years old in good health and CMV-seropositive. CDR3s include the opening cysteine and the closing phenylalanine or tryptophan. D genes are given only for firm matches. Expanded clones get a size class; other rows say once, few or many, or leave the size out.

d_gene,abundance,j_gene,v_gene,CDR3nt,CDR3aa
.,.,TRBJ1-2,TRBV5-6,TGTGCCAGCAGCTTACAGGGTTCAATCTCCTATGGCTACACCTTC,CASSLQGSISYGYTF
.,.,TRBJ1-1,TRBV6-1,TGTGCCAGCGCCGAGCGGGTTGAAGCTTTCTTT,CASAERVEAFF
TRBD2,.,TRBJ2-5,TRBV7-3,TGTGCCAGCGGGTGGGGGGGTCAAGAGACCCAGTACTTC,CASGWGGQETQYF
.,once,TRBJ2-1,TRBV4-1,TGCGCCAGCAGCCAAATAAAGGACAACTATGAGCAGTTCTTC,CASSQIKDNYEQFF
.,few,TRBJ1-5,TRBV19,TGTGCCAGTAGTATAGATCCGAGCAGGGGACAGCCCCAGCATTTT,CASSIDPSRGQPQHF
.,.,TRBJ1-1,TRBV18,TGTGCCAGCTCTGCCGCGCAGGGCTCTGAAGCTTTCTTT,CASSAAQGSEAFF
.,once,TRBJ1-2,TRBV10-3,TGTGCCATCGGCACAGGGAACCCGCTTGGCTACACCTTC,CAIGTGNPLGYTF
.,.,TRBJ1-4,TRBV7-9,TGTGCCAGCAGCTCCATACAGGGTATCGAGGAAAAACTGTTTTTT,CASSSIQGIEEKLFF
.,.,TRBJ1-1,TRBV27,TGTGCCAGCAGCCGACCACAGGGTGAAGCTTTCTTT,CASSRPQGEAFF
.,.,TRBJ1-1,TRBV25-1,TGTGCCGCGGGGGGCACTGAAGCTTTCTTT,CAAGGTEAFF
TRBD1,.,TRBJ2-2,TRBV19,TGTGCCAGTAGCACAGGGGATAACACCGGGGAGCTGTTTTTT,CASSTGDNTGELFF
.,.,TRBJ2-3,TRBV15,TGTGCCACCAGCAGGGGAGGCGGAGCAGATACGCAGTATTTT,CATSRGGGADTQYF
.,.,TRBJ1-2,TRBV2,TGTGCCAGCAGGGCCTCTTTATACTACACCTTC,CASRASLYYTF
.,few,TRBJ2-7,TRBV6-1,TGTGCCAGCAGTGGGGGCCAGCACACCTACGAGCAGTACTTC,CASSGGQHTYEQYF
TRBD1,.,TRBJ1-4,TRBV5-5,TGTGCCAGCAGCTCGGGACAGGGGGGTGAAAAACTGTTTTTT,CASSSGQGGEKLFF
.,.,TRBJ2-7,TRBV9,TGTGCCAGCAGCCCCGGCGGGCAGCTATCCTACGAGCAGTACTTC,CASSPGGQLSYEQYF
TRBD1,.,TRBJ2-7,TRBV28,TGTGCCAGCAGTGTCGACAGGGACTACGAGCAGTACTTC,CASSVDRDYEQYF
TRBD1,.,TRBJ2-7,TRBV6-1,TGTGCCAGCAGTGTGGAGGGACAGGGGTACGAGCAGTACTTC,CASSVEGQGYEQYF
TRBD1,few,TRBJ2-5,TRBV27,TGTGCCAGCAAATCGGTCCGGACAGGGCTCGAGACCCAGTACTTC,CASKSVRTGLETQYF
TRBD1,.,TRBJ2-7,TRBV5-4,TGTGCCAGCAGCTGGGACAGTACCTACGAGCAGTACTTC,CASSWDSTYEQYF
.,.,TRBJ2-7,TRBV14,TGTGCCAGCAGCCAAGGATCGGGGTACCACGAGCAGTACTTC,CASSQGSGYHEQYF
TRBD1,.,TRBJ1-4,TRBV7-9,TGTGCCAGCAGCTTATTAGTAGGGGGCTCTGATAATGAAAAACTGTTTTTT,CASSLLVGGSDNEKLFF
.,.,TRBJ2-1,TRBV5-5,TGTGCCAGCAGCTTGGATTTGGGTTCGTGGCAGGGGCAGTTCTTC,CASSLDLGSWQGQFF
.,once,TRBJ2-1,TRBV30,TGTGCCTGGGAGGCACTGGTTGGAGAGCAGTTCTTC,CAWEALVGEQFF
TRBD2,.,TRBJ2-2,TRBV11-3,TGTGCCAGCAGCGCGGGCGGGAGAACCGGGGAGCTGTTTTTT,CASSAGGRTGELFF
TRBD2,.,TRBJ2-1,TRBV5-6,TGTGCCAGCAGCTTGGATGGCGGGAGGGCCTACAATGAGCAGTTCTTC,CASSLDGGRAYNEQFF
TRBD2,.,TRBJ2-7,TRBV10-1,TGCGCCAGCAGCGGGACTAGCGGGAGTTTCTACGAGCAGTACTTC,CASSGTSGSFYEQYF
.,.,TRBJ2-5,TRBV7-9,TGTGCCAGCAGTCTACTAGCCCCGTACCAAGAGACCCAGTACTTC,CASSLLAPYQETQYF
TRBD2,.,TRBJ2-3,TRBV15,TGTGCCATCATCCCCGGGACGGGGGGTTTTACAGATACGCAGTATTTT,CAIIPGTGGFTDTQYF
TRBD1,.,TRBJ2-1,TRBV5-6,TGTGCCAGCAGCTTGGGAGACAGGGGCAATGAGCAGTTCTTC,CASSLGDRGNEQFF
.,.,TRBJ1-2,TRBV7-8,TGTGCCAGCAGCTATCCTTATGGGGCGACGGACGGCGGCTACACCTTC,CASSYPYGATDGGYTF
.,.,TRBJ2-7,TRBV5-1,TGCGCCAGCAGCTTGAACACCGAGCAGTACTTC,CASSLNTEQYF
TRBD1,.,TRBJ2-7,TRBV7-2,TGTGCCAGCAGCCGGGGACAGGGTTCTTCCTACGAGCAGTACTTC,CASSRGQGSSYEQYF
TRBD1,few,TRBJ2-1,TRBV29-1,TGCAGCGTTGCTCCCTCAGGGGGCAATGAGCAGTTCTTC,CSVAPSGGNEQFF
.,.,TRBJ2-3,TRBV9,TGTGCCAGCAGCGTCGGGTGGGGGGGCTTAACAGATACGCAGTATTTT,CASSVGWGGLTDTQYF